These 32 T cell receptor beta chains were all obtained from the same sample, sequenced in a study of T-cell memory formation after mild COVID-19 (dated by TCRdb to the early 2020s). Libraries came from 5' RACE. Data came from an Illumina NovaSeq 6000. The public reads were reprocessed in TCRdb via fastp at Q25 and MiXCR, keeping in-frame beta chains. Under each unique CDR3 protein, matching rows form one entry showing the most common genes and DNA. The sample data list 380,000 or so distinct CDR3 sequences, and 13% to 15% of these were observed just once. In total, the top ten clones hold under 25% of the sample. Input material: PBMCs or a T cell subset sorted from them (not recorded which). These receptor sequences come from a young man who had mild COVID-19 (a few samples of this study predate the infection). The sample titles of this study are shuffled in the database, so cell type and time point are left out; the donor was told from shared clones.

The V call is TRBV7-2, the J call TRBJ2-3; 9 bases align to TRBD2. The CDR3 totals 15 residues. V trimming: 5 bases; J trimming: 8 bases; junction bases outside the gene matches: 11. Germline V gene data show CDR1 as SGHTA and CDR2 as FQGNSA. CDR3 region: CASSVAGGQSGTQYF. CDR3 in DNA: TGTGCCAGCAGCGTCGCGGGGGGGCAGTCTGGTACGCAGTATTTT.

At least ten counts were recorded for this clonotype. One junction end does not reproduce the germline sequence, and a read error may be involved. J is TRBJ2-2 and V is TRBV29-1, with a possible D match to TRBD1 (5 bases). Germline V gives CDR1 SQVTM, CDR2 ANQGSEA. This CDR3 region has 14 residues. The CDR3 loop is CSVGSPGNAGELFF. In DNA, the CDR3 is TGCAGCGTGGGGTCACCAGGGAACGCCGGGGAGCTGTTTTTT.

This clonotype occurred a few times. The gene calls are TRBV4-3 and TRBJ2-7; 10 bases line up with TRBD2. This CDR3 has 14 residues. V lost 4 bases to trimming and J lost 5 bases; unmatched junction nucleotides: 5. CDR1 and CDR2 (germline): LGHNA, YSLEER. The CDR3 spells CASSPSGTSDEQYF. In nucleotides, the CDR3 is TGCGCCAGCAGCCCCTCCGGGACTAGCGACGAGCAGTACTTC.

CDR3 protein: CASSVEGAYYGYTF. The CDR3 DNA reads TGTGCCAGCAGCGTAGAAGGGGCCTACTATGGCTACACCTTC. The chain links TRBV9 to TRBJ1-2; tentative D call: TRBD1 (5 bases). The germline gives CDR1 SGDLS, CDR2 YYNGEE. Trimming removed 0 bases from V and 3 bases from J, with 9 bases in between. The CDR3 has 14 amino acids. Full variable domain (outside the CDR3, taken from reference TRBV9 and TRBJ1-2): DSGVTQTPKHLITATGQRVTLRCSPRSGDLSVYWYQQSLDQGLQFLIQYYNGEERAKGNILERFSAQQFPDLHSELNLSSLELGDSALYFCASSVEGAYYGYTFGSGTRLTVV.

This clonotype was seen many times. CDR3 residues: CASSRSGGWYEQYF. CDR3 coding DNA: TGTGCCAGCAGTCGGTCCGGGGGATGGTACGAGCAGTACTTC. The chain joins TRBV7-2 to TRBJ2-7; weak D call: TRBD2 (6 bases). Germline V lookup: CDR1 SGHTA, CDR2 FQGNSA. Trimming cost V 6 bases and J 4 bases, with 16 bases left between them. The CDR3 has 14 residues.

In this sample, this clonotype turned up a few times. For the CDR3, the DNA is TGTGCCAGCAGCATTCGGACAGTAAGAAATGAGCAGTTCTTC. Translating it yields CASSIRTVRNEQFF. V usage is TRBV5-8 and J usage is TRBJ2-1; D perhaps matches TRBD1 (6 bases). The CDR3 is made up of 14 amino acids. Trimming removed 4 bases from V and 7 bases from J, with 15 bases in between. CDR1 and CDR2 (germline): SGHTS, YDEGEE.

This clonotype was found a few times. This chain joins TRBV7-3 and TRBJ2-1; possibly TRBD1 for D (6 bases). The CDR3 totals 16 residues. The V end was cut by 4 bases, the J end by 0 bases, with 13 bases between. Germline CDR1 SGHTA, CDR2 FQGTGA. As DNA, the CDR3 is TGTGCCAGCAGCTCCACAGGGACCAGCTCCTACAATGAGCAGTTCTTC. Translating gives CASSSTGTSSYNEQFF.

This clonotype was seen ten or more times. The chain uses TRBV12-3 or TRBV12-4 and TRBJ2-5, with D hard to call. CDR3 length: 13 amino acids. Deletions cut 2 bases from V and 4 bases from J, with 8 bases between. CDR3: CASSLLERETQYF. The CDR3 region has the DNA TGTGCCAGCAGTTTACTGGAACGAGAGACCCAGTACTTC.

At least ten counts were recorded for this clonotype. V is TRBV4-1 and J is TRBJ2-7; D remains unclear. CDR1 is MGHRA and CDR2 is YSYEKL in the germline V gene. Trimming took 3 bases from V and 2 from J, leaving 14 bases between them. There are 15 residues in the CDR3. CDR3 sequence (DNA): TGCGCCAGCAGCCAGCGGACCCTGGGCACCTACGAGCAGTACTTC. It translates to CASSQRTLGTYEQYF.

The V gene is TRBV30, the J gene TRBJ1-1; TRBD1 matches 8 bases. Germline CDR1 GTSNPN, CDR2 SVGIG (reference sequence). V lost 6 bases, J lost 8 bases, and 2 bases stayed unmatched. The CDR3 loop spans 10 amino acids. CDR3 residues: CACRQGEAFF. The DNA of the CDR3 is TGTGCCTGTCGACAGGGGGAAGCTTTCTTT.

The chain has TRBV4-3 and TRBJ2-2; D gene unclear. CDR3 size: 14 residues. Germline V gene sequence: CDR1 LGHNA, CDR2 YSLEER. Deletions cut 0 bases from V and 1 base from J, with 3 bases between. The DNA of the CDR3 is TGCGCCAGCAGCCAAGAGGGGAACACCGGGGAGCTGTTTTTT. It encodes CASSQEGNTGELFF.

This clonotype was seen a handful of times. The CDR3 sequence: CATSDQGPGYTDTQYF. The DNA of the CDR3 is TGTGCCACCAGTGATCAGGGGCCCGGATACACAGATACGCAGTATTTT. The rearrangement uses TRBV24-1 and TRBJ2-3; D may be TRBD1 (6 bases). Trimming cost V 3 bases and J 2 bases, with 14 bases left between them. The CDR3 covers 16 residues. Germline CDR1 reads KGHDR; CDR2 reads SFDVKD.

This chain joins TRBV20-1 and TRBJ1-2; the D gene is possibly TRBD1 (6 bases). V was trimmed by 5 bases and J by 5 bases, leaving 15 bases between them. This CDR3 is 13 amino acids long. Germline V lookup: CDR1 DFQATT, CDR2 SNEGSKA (reference sequence). CDR3 nucleotide sequence: TGCAGTGCTCCCCCGGACAGAACATATGGCTACACCTTC. Its translation: CSAPPDRTYGYTF.

The chain is built from TRBV5-1 and TRBJ2-7, with D possibly being TRBD1 or TRBD2 (5 bases each). Trimming removed 2 bases at V and 7 bases at J, with 13 bases between. From germline, CDR1 is SGHRS and CDR2 YFSETQ. The CDR3 is made up of 13 amino acids. The CDR3 sequence is CASSFQRGEEQYF. In nucleotides, the CDR3 is TGCGCCAGCAGCTTCCAGAGAGGGGAAGAGCAGTACTTC.

This sequence joins TRBV12-3 or TRBV12-4 and TRBJ2-1; 9 bases align to TRBD2. The junction had 8 bases not matched to a gene; V was cut back by 5 bases and J by 6 bases. This CDR3 is built from 15 residues. This CDR3 is CASSPSGGISNEQFF. The CDR3 DNA is TGTGCCAGCAGTCCAAGCGGGGGGATTTCCAATGAGCAGTTCTTC.

The chain carries TRBV7-9 and TRBJ2-2, with 8 bases matching TRBD2. The CDR3 spans 15 residues. V trimming: 10 bases; J trimming: 4 bases; junction bases outside the gene matches: 11. Germline CDR1 SEHNR, CDR2 FQNEAQ (reference sequence). CDR3 loop: CATENGGDGTGELFF. CDR3 nucleotides: TGTGCCACCGAAAACGGGGGGGACGGCACCGGGGAGCTGTTTTTT.

The chain recombines TRBV10-3 with TRBJ2-7; the D gene is possibly TRBD1 (5 bases). CDR3 length: 14 residues. The V end was cut by 6 bases, the J end by 7 bases, with 19 bases between. Germline CDR1 ENHRY, CDR2 SYGVKD. CDR3: CAIRPGGAYGEQYV. The CDR3 DNA follows: TGTGCCATCAGGCCGGGTGGGGCTTATGGGGAGCAGTACGTC.

The table lists this clonotype with a few counts. The gene calls are TRBV4-2 and TRBJ1-2; D possibly corresponds to TRBD1 (5 bases). The CDR3 contains 15 residues. V was clipped by 1 base and J by 3 bases, with 12 bases between them. Germline CDR1 LGHNA, CDR2 YNFKEQ. The CDR3 here is CASSQGGGDHYGYTF. In DNA, the CDR3 is TGTGCCAGCAGCCAAGGAGGCGGGGACCACTATGGCTACACCTTC.

This clonotype has at least ten counts. This rearrangement joins TRBV4-1 to TRBJ1-4; D is unclear. V shed 1 base and J shed 8 bases, with 5 bases lying between them. Per germline, CDR1 MGHRA and CDR2 YSYEKL. CDR3 length: 12 residues. CDR3 coding DNA: TGCGCCAGCAGCCAAGGAGGAGAAAAACTGTTTTTT. This codes for CASSQGGEKLFF.

This clonotype turned up a few times. The chain carries TRBV12-3 or TRBV12-4 and TRBJ1-2; 7 positions match TRBD1. The CDR3 has 16 amino acids. After removal of 2 bases from V and 3 bases from J, the junction contained 9 bases not matched to a gene. Written as DNA, the CDR3 is TGTGCCAGCAGTTTATTCGTGGGACAGCTACACTATGGCTACACCTTC. Its translation is CASSLFVGQLHYGYTF.

V and J are TRBV6-2 or TRBV6-3 and TRBJ1-1; weak D call: TRBD1 (5 bases). The V gene lost 2 bases and the J gene lost 5 bases, with 9 bases spanning the gap. Germline V gene sequence: CDR1 MNHEY, CDR2 SVGEGT. The CDR3 length is 13 residues. The CDR3 DNA sequence: TGTGCCAGCAGTTACCCTCACAGGACTGAAGCTTTCTTT. Translated: CASSYPHRTEAFF.

The sample holds a few counts of this clonotype. The J gene is TRBJ2-1, the V gene TRBV5-1; D is uncertain. Germline V gene data show CDR1 as SGHRS and CDR2 as YFSETQ. Deletions cut 4 bases from V and 6 bases from J, with 14 bases between. This CDR3 has 14 amino acids. The CDR3 DNA follows: TGCGCCAGCAGCGCTGAGGCAACTACCAATGAGCAGTTCTTC. Its protein product is CASSAEATTNEQFF.

The rearrangement links TRBV13 to TRBJ1-2, with a tentative D call TRBD1 (5 bases). This CDR3 is 13 amino acids long. Germline assignment: CDR1 PRHDT and CDR2 FYEKMQ (reference sequence). V was trimmed by 5 bases and J by 4 bases, leaving 11 bases between them. For the CDR3, the DNA is TGTGCCAGCAGCCAAGGACACAGCTATGGCTACACCTTC. This gives the protein CASSQGHSYGYTF.

With respect to this clonotype: One end of the junction varies from germline; a read error may be responsible. The genes are TRBV6-6 and TRBJ2-5; no clear D gene. Germline CDR1 and CDR2: MNHNY and SVGAGI (reference sequence). CDR3 length: 13 amino acids. The CDR3 spells CASSYQTQEAQYF. CDR3 DNA sequence: TGTGCCAGCAGTTACCAAACTCAAGAGGCCCAGTACTTC.

The chain joins TRBV27 to TRBJ1-2, with D unresolved. With 2 bases removed from V and 10 bases from J, the gap between germline ends came to 14 bases. This CDR3 region has 13 residues. Germline values: CDR1 MNHEY, CDR2 SMNVEV (reference sequence). The CDR3: CASSLALGGYYTF. The CDR3 DNA is TGTGCCAGCAGTTTAGCTCTGGGCGGCTACTACACCTTC.

This clonotype was detected a few times. The V and J genes are TRBV4-3 and TRBJ2-3, with D perhaps TRBD1 (6 bases). CDR1 is LGHNA and CDR2 is YSLEER in the germline V gene. The CDR3 is made up of 16 amino acids. V was shortened by 4 bases and J by 0 bases, with 14 bases between the two germline ends. The CDR3 DNA reads TGCGCCAGCAGCCGATCCACAGGGATTAGCACAGATACGCAGTATTTT. This gives the protein CASSRSTGISTDTQYF.

In DNA form, the CDR3 reads TGTGCCTGGAGTACAGGCAATGAGCAGTTCTTC. The encoded protein is CAWSTGNEQFF. The chain employs TRBV30 and TRBJ2-1; possible D gene TRBD1, 5 bases. CDR3 length: 11 amino acids. Germline-derived CDR1 and CDR2 are GTSNPN and SVGIG (reference sequence). Deletions cut 2 bases from V and 6 bases from J, with 5 bases between.

The chain carries TRBV25-1 and TRBJ2-1; TRBD1 matches 10 bases. The CDR3 runs to 15 residues. The germline V gene encodes CDR1 MGHDK and CDR2 SYGVNS. Trimming removed 3 bases from V and 8 bases from J; junction bases left unmatched: 7. The DNA for the CDR3 is TGTGCCAGCAGTGATCGACAGGGGGCGTGGGATGAGCAGTTCTTC. Translation: CASSDRQGAWDEQFF.

The chain employs TRBV9 and TRBJ2-7; the D is unclear. CDR1 SGDLS and CDR2 YYNGEE come from the germline V gene. The V gene lost 6 bases and the J gene lost 4 bases, with 20 bases spanning the gap. The CDR3 has 15 amino acids. The DNA for the CDR3 is TGTGCCAGCACCATCGGTGCCACCCCCCATTACGAGCAGTACTTC. It translates to CASTIGATPHYEQYF.

The chain employs TRBV5-1 and TRBJ2-3; D is possibly TRBD2 (6 bases). Trimming removed 3 bases at V and 6 bases at J, with 17 bases between. There are 15 residues in the CDR3. From germline, CDR1 is SGHRS and CDR2 YFSETQ. The CDR3 is CASSYGTRVIDTQYF. The CDR3 coding sequence is TGCGCCAGCAGCTACGGGACTCGGGTTATCGATACGCAGTATTTT.

The chain joins TRBV9 to TRBJ2-5; 10 bases line up with TRBD1. From germline, CDR1 is SGDLS and CDR2 YYNGEE. This CDR3 spans 16 amino acids. Trimming cost V 4 bases and J 5 bases; bases outside gene matches: 11. CDR3 in amino acids: CASSPRTGGERETQYF. The CDR3 DNA follows: TGTGCCAGCAGCCCTCGGACAGGGGGAGAGAGGGAGACCCAGTACTTC.

The CDR3 reads CSVGTDFESGANVLTF. The CDR3 DNA sequence: TGCAGCGTTGGCACGGACTTCGAGTCTGGGGCCAACGTCCTGACTTTC. This chain joins TRBV29-1 and TRBJ2-6; D possibly corresponds to TRBD2 (5 bases). CDR1 and CDR2 from the germline V gene are SQVTM and ANQGSEA. Deletions cut 4 bases from V and 1 base from J, with 14 bases between. This CDR3 is built from 16 residues.